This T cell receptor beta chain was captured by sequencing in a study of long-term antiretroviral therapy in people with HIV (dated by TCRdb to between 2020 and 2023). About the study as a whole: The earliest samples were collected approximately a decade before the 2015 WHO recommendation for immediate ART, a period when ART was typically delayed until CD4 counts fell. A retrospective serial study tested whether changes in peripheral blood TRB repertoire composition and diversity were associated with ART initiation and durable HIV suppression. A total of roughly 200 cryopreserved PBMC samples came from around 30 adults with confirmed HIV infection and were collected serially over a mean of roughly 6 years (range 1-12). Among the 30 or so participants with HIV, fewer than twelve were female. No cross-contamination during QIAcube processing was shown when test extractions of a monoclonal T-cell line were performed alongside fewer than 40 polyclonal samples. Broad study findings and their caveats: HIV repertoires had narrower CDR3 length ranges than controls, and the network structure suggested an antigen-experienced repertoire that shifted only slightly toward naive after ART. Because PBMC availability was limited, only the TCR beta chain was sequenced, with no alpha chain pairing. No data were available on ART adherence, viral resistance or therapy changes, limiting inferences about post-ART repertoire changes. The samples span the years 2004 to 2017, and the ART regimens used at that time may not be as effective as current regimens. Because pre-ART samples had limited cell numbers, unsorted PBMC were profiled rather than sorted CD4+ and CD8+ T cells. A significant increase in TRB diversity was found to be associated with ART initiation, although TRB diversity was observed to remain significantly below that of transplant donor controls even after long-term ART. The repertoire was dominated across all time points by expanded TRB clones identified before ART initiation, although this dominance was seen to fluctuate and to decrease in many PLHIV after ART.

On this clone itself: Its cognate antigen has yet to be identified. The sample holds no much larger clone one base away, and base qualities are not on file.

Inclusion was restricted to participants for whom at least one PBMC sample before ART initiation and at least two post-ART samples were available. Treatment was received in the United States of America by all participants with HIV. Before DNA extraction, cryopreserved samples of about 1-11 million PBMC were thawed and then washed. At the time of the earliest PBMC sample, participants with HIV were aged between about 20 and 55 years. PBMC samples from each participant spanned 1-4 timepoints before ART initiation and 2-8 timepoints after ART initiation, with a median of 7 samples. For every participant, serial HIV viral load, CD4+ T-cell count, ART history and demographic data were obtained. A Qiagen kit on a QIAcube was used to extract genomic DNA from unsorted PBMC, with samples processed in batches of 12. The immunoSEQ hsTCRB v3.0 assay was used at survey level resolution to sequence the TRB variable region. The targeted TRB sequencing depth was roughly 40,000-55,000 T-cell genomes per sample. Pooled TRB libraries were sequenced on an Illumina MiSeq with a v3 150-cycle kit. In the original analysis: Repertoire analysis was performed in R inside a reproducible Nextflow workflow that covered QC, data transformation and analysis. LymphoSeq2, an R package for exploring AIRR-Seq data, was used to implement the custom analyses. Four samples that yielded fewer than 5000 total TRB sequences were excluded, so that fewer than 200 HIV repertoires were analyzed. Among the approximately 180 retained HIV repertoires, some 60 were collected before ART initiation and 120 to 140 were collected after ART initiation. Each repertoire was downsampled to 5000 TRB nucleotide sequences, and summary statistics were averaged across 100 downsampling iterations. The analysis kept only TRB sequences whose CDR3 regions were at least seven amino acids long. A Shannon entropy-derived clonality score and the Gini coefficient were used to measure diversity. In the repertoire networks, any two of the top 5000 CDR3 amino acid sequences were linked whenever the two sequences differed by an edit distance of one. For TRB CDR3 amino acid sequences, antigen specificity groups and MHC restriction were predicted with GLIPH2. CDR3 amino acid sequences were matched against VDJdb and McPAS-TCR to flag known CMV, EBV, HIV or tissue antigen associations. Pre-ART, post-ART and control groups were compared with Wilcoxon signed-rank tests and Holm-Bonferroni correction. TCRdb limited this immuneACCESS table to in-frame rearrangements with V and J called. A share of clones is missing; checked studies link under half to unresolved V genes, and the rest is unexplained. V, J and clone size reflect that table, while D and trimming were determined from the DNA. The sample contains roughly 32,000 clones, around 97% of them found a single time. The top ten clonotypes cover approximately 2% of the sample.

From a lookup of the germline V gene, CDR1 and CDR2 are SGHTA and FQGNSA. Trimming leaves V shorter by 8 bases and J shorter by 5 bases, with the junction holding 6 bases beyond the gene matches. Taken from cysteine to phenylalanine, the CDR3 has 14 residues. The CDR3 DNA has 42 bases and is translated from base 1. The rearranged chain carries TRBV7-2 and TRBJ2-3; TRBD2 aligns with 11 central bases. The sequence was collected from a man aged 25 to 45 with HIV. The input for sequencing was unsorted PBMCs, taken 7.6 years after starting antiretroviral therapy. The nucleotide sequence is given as TGTGCCAGCGGCATGACTAGCGGGATAGATACGCAGTATTTT. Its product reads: CASGMTSGIDTQYF. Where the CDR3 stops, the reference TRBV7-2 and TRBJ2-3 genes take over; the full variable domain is GAGVSQSPSNKVTEKGKDVELRCDPISGHTALYWYRQSLGQGLEFLIYFQGNSAPDKSGLPSDRFSAERTGGSVSTLTIQRTQQEDSAVYLCASGMTSGIDTQYFGPGTRLTVL.